The 9 T cell receptor beta chains given below trace back to one sample, sequenced in a study of cytomegalovirus exposure and HLA in healthy donors. Vbeta (60) and Jbeta (13) primers were used in the PCR. Clones were read by immunoSEQ multiplex PCR, and TCRdb kept only the in-frame ones, dropping some. The top ten clones hold more than 4% of a sample with around 140,000 clones, approximately 80% of them seen once. Specimen: PBMCs. Receptors originate from a male donor in good health and CMV-seropositive.

This chain uses TRBV6-1 with TRBJ2-7; D may be TRBD1 (5 bases). With 3 bases removed from V and 6 bases from J, the gap between germline ends came to 12 bases. The germline V gene has CDR1 MNHNS and CDR2 SASEGT. CDR3 length: 13 residues. This CDR3 reads CASSDWQGPEQYF. The CDR3 bases are TGTGCCAGCAGTGACTGGCAGGGCCCCGAGCAGTACTTC.

The chain recombines TRBV5-5 with TRBJ2-5; D is unresolved. Trimming removed 6 bases from V and 0 bases from J, with 9 bases in between. The CDR3 contains 13 residues. From germline, CDR1 is SGHKS and CDR2 YYEKEE (reference sequence). The CDR3 sequence: CASTHLDQETQYF. CDR3 in DNA: TGTGCCAGCACCCACTTGGACCAAGAGACCCAGTACTTC.

This clone has a handful of counts. This chain connects TRBV2 to TRBJ2-1, with D possibly TRBD2 on 6 matching bases. The CDR3 loop spans 11 amino acids. V lost 7 bases and J 10 bases, leaving 11 bases between the germline ends. Germline V gene data show CDR1 as SNHLY and CDR2 as FYNNEI. The CDR3 nucleotides read TGTGCCAGCACCGAACGGGGGGAGCAGTTCTTC. It encodes CASTERGEQFF.

CDR3 residues: CASSPRTDTQYF. CDR3 coding DNA: TGTGCCAGCAGCCCGCGGACAGATACGCAGTATTTT. The gene calls are TRBV5-4 and TRBJ2-3; D is unclear. The CDR3 sequence is 12 residues long. Trimming pared 4 bases from V and 3 bases from J, leaving 6 bases between. The germline CDR1 and CDR2 sequences are SGHNT and YYREEE (reference sequence).

This sequence joins TRBV19 and TRBJ1-5; no clear D. The V gene lost 3 bases and the J gene lost 3 bases, with 6 bases spanning the gap. Germline lookup yields CDR1 LNHDA and CDR2 SQIVND (reference sequence). This CDR3 has 13 residues. The CDR3 DNA sequence: TGTGCCAGTAGTATTCAGTACAATCAGCCCCAGCATTTT. This gives the protein CASSIQYNQPQHF.

The rearrangement uses TRBV6-5 and TRBJ2-1; D perhaps matches TRBD2 (6 bases). V was clipped by 2 bases and J by 4 bases, with 15 bases between them. CDR3 length equals 16 residues. CDR1 and CDR2 from the germline V gene are MNHEY and SVGAGI. In DNA form, the CDR3 reads TGTGCCAGCAGTTACCTGGGGGGAGGAGGTTACAATGAGCAGTTCTTC. It yields the protein CASSYLGGGGYNEQFF.

The V call is TRBV6-1, the J call TRBJ2-1; TRBD2 agrees at 13 bases. The CDR3 spans 13 residues. The germline CDR1 and CDR2 sequences are MNHNS and SASEGT. V shed 8 bases, J shed 8 bases, and the junction held 3 bases outside the gene matches. The CDR3 loop reads CASLGLAGDEQFF. The CDR3 coding sequence is TGTGCCAGCTTAGGACTAGCGGGAGATGAGCAGTTCTTC.

The table lists this clone with a few counts. The CDR3 DNA reads TGTGCCAGCAGTTCCCTGTCCGGGGGATTCGCTGAAGCTTTCTTT. It translates to CASSSLSGGFAEAFF. The chain couples TRBV6-5 to TRBJ1-1; tentative D call: TRBD1 (5 bases). The CDR3 has 15 amino acids. The V gene's germline CDR1 is MNHEY and CDR2 SVGAGI. Deletions cut 4 bases from V and 6 bases from J, with 18 bases between.

The count of this clone is one. The chain combines TRBV5-1 with TRBJ2-3, with 8 bases lining up with TRBD2. Looked up from germline, CDR1 is SGHRS and CDR2 is YFSETQ. Germline trimming cut 2 bases from V and 0 bases from J; bases unmatched to any gene: 5. The CDR3 runs to 16 residues. This CDR3 reads CASSFLSSGSTDTQYF. The DNA of the CDR3 is TGCGCCAGCAGCTTCCTGTCTAGCGGGAGCACAGATACGCAGTATTTT. Full variable domain (remainder filled in from reference TRBV5-1 and TRBJ2-3): KAGVTQTPRYLIKTRGQQVTLSCSPISGHRSVSWYQQTPGQGLQFLFEYFSETQRNKGNFPGRFSGRQFSNSRSEMNVSTLELGDSALYLCASSFLSSGSTDTQYFGPGTRLTVL.